The T cell receptor beta chain described here comes from a study of CD8 T cells in Susac syndrome. Study-wide findings and caveats: The study recognized that the number of individuals in its TCR sequencing and HLA analysis was relatively small.

With respect to this clonotype: Its antigen is unidentified.

RNA in amounts of roughly 0.5 to 1 ug was reverse transcribed with random hexamers. Amplification of the TCR beta CDR3 was carried out by immunoSEQ multiplex PCR, which spanned a total of 54 Vbeta and 13 Jbeta segments. TCRdb independently ran MiXCR on the immunoSEQ multiplex PCR reads; one entry per CDR3 protein. The repertoire holds 150,000 to 200,000 distinct CDR3 sequences, with approximately 93% as singletons. The healthy controls were matched to patients by age and sex. The length of the CDR3 is 14 residues. Germline CDR1 is MDHEN and CDR2 is SYDVKM. V was clipped by 5 bases and J by 2 bases, with 10 bases between them.

This receptor was obtained from a human donor in good health. Source material: CD4+ T cells from PBMCs. The rearrangement uses TRBV28 and TRBJ1-5; possibly TRBD1 for D (6 bases). The CDR3: CASSRPGGNQPQHF. DNA of the CDR3: TGTGCCAGCAGTCGACCAGGGGGCAATCAGCCCCAGCATTTT.